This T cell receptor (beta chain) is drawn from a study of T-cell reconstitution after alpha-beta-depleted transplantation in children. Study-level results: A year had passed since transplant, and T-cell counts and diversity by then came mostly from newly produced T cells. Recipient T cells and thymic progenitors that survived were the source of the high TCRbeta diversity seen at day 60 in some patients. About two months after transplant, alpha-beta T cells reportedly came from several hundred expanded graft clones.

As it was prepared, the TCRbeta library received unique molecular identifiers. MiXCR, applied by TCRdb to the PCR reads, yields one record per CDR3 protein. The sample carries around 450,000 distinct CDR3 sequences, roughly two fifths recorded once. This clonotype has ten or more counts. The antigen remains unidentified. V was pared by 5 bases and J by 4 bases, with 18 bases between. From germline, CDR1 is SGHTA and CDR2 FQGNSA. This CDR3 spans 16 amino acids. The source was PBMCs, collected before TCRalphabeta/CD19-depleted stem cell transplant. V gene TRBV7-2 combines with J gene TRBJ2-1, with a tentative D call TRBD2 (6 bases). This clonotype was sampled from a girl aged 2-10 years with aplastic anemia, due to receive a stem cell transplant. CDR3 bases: TGTGCCAGCAGCCGCCGTAGCGGTGTTACTTACAATGAGCAGTTCTTC. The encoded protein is CASSRRSGVTYNEQFF.